This TCR beta chain is drawn from a study of regulatory T cells in long-lasting Graves disease. In the study overall: Duration of antithyroid drug therapy among newly diagnosed Graves' patients was under 3 months.

Investigators prepared the TCR beta libraries by applying iRepertoire HTBI primers and Arm-PCR of CDR3 regions. In TCRdb, the multiplex PCR reads were re-called with MiXCR into one record per CDR3 protein. The sample has roughly 610,000 distinct CDR3 sequences, about 16% seen once; the top ten hold approximately 12%. There are 16 residues in the CDR3. The V gene end was trimmed by 4 bases and the J gene end by 5 bases; junction bases not matched to a gene: 12. CDR1 is MGHRA and CDR2 is YSYEKL in the germline V gene. On this clonotype: Possible read error: a much larger clone is one base away.

The time point here: newly diagnosed GD, antithyroid drugs for less than 3 months. Scientists built the TCR library using RNA that was extracted from PBMCs. As collected, the peripheral blood samples measured 7 to 9.5 milliliters each and went into EDTA tubes. This sample was shared with a second study, whose subject was T cells in Graves' hyperthyroidism and ophthalmopathy. From that paper: Clinical symptoms, serum thyroxine and TRAb, thyroid ultrasound and orbital computed tomography together formed the diagnostic basis.

The starting material was peripheral blood mononuclear cells (PBMCs), obtained at new diagnosis, from a patient treated with antithyroid drugs. This chain joins TRBV4-1 and TRBJ2-7, with 9 bases aligning to TRBD2. This clonotype was sampled from a man between 18 and 29 years old with Graves disease. This chain's CDR3 is CASSREGTSKSNEQYF. The CDR3 region has the DNA TGCGCCAGCAGCCGAGAGGGGACTAGCAAGTCAAACGAGCAGTACTTC.